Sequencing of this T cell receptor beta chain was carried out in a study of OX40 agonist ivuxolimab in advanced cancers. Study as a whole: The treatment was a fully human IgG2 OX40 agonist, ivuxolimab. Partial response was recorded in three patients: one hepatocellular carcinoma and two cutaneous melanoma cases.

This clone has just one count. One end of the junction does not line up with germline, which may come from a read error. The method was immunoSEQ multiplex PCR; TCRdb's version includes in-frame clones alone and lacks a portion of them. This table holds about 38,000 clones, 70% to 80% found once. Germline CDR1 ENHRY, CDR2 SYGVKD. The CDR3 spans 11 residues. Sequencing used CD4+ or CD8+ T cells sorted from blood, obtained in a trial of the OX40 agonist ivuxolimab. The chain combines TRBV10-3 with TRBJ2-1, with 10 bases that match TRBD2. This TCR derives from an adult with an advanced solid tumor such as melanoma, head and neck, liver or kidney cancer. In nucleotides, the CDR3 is TGTGCCCCCGAGGACGGGACTAGCGTCCTCTTC. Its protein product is CAPEDGTSVLF.